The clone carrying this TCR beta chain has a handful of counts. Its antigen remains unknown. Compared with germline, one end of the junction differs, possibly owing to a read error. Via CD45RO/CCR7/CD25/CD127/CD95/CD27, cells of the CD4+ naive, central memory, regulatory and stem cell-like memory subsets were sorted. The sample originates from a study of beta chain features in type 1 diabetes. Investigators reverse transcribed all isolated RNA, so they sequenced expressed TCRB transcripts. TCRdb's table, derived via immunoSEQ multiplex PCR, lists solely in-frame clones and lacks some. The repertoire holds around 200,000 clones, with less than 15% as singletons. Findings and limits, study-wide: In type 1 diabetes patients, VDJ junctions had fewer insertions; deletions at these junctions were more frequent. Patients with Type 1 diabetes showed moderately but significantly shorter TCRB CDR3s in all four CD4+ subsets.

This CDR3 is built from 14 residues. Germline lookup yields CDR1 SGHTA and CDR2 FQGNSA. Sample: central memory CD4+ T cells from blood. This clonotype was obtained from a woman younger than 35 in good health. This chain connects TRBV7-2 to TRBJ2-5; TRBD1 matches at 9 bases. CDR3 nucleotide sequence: TGTGCCAGCAGCCCGTCCCCCGGGACAGGGAACCCGGACTTC. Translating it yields CASSPSPGTGNPDF.